The 2 T cell receptor beta chains below all came from one sample that was sequenced in a study of identical twins. TCRdb reprocessed the 5' RACE reads via MiXCR and lists one record per CDR3 protein. The table includes about 690,000 distinct CDR3 sequences, 21% detected once. The sample was also reused in another study, on T cells expressing NK-cell markers.

The specimen was PBMCs. The receptors were gathered from a young woman in good health.

The rearrangement uses TRBV10-3 and TRBJ1-2, with TRBD1 identical over 9 bases. CDR3 length equals 14 residues. J gave up 3 bases and V 8 bases, and 7 bases lay outside the gene matches. Germline V gene data show CDR1 as ENHRY and CDR2 as SYGVKD. CDR3 protein: CAIGEGQGYYGYTF. The CDR3 DNA reads TGTGCCATCGGAGAGGGACAGGGCTACTATGGCTACACCTTC.

This clonotype was picked up a small number of times. This rearrangement joins TRBV29-1 to TRBJ1-4; weak D call: TRBD1 (6 bases). The CDR3 covers 12 residues. Trimming cost V 8 bases and J 4 bases, with 11 bases left between them. Germline V gives CDR1 SQVTM, CDR2 ANQGSEA. The CDR3 DNA reads as TGCAGCACCACAGGGATTAATGAAAAACTGTTTTTT. Translating gives CSTTGINEKLFF.